This TCR beta chain was profiled in a study of breast tumors, draining lymph nodes, adjacent tissues. Study outcomes and limitations: Most tumor T cells seemingly derive from lymph node, then expand in tumor. Tumor T cell lymph node origin was a supported hypothesis, not proven. Compared with lymph nodes, tumors were less diverse; compared with nontumor tissue, more. Compared with basal-like, luminal-like tumors shared significantly more repertoire with nontumor tissue.

This clonotype occurred a few times. Its cognate antigen is unknown. This may arise from a read error, as a much more abundant clone is one base away. Germline V CDR1 and CDR2: SGHRS, YFSETQ. The CDR3 is 13 residues long. Samples came from axillary lymph nodes draining the breast cancer. TCRdb recomputed calls from the multiplex PCR reads with MiXCR, one row per CDR3 protein. The sample includes around 190,000 distinct CDR3 sequences, approximately 30% seen only once; the top ten take around 4.5%. What was sequenced was axillary lymph node tissue. This receptor was obtained from a female donor with breast cancer. Some clones in this sample may be carry-over from other donors' samples. The genes are TRBV5-1 and TRBJ1-4, with TRBD1 as a possible D gene (5 bases). The CDR3 region has the DNA TGCGCCAGCAGAGGGGTGGACAATGAAAACCTGTTTTTT. It yields the protein CASRGVDNENLFF.